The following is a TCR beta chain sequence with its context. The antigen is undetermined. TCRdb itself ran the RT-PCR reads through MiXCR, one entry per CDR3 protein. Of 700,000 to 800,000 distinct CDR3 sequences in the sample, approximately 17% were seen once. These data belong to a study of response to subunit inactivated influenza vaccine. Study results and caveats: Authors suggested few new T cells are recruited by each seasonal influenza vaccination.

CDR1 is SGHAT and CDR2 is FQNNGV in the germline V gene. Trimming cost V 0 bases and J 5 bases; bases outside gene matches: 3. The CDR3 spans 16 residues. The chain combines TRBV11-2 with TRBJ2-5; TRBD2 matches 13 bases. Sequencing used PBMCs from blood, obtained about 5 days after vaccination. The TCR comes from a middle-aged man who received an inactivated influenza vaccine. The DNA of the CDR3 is TGTGCCAGCAGCTTAGAACTAGCGGGGGGGCTGGAGACCCAGTACTTC. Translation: CASSLELAGGLETQYF.